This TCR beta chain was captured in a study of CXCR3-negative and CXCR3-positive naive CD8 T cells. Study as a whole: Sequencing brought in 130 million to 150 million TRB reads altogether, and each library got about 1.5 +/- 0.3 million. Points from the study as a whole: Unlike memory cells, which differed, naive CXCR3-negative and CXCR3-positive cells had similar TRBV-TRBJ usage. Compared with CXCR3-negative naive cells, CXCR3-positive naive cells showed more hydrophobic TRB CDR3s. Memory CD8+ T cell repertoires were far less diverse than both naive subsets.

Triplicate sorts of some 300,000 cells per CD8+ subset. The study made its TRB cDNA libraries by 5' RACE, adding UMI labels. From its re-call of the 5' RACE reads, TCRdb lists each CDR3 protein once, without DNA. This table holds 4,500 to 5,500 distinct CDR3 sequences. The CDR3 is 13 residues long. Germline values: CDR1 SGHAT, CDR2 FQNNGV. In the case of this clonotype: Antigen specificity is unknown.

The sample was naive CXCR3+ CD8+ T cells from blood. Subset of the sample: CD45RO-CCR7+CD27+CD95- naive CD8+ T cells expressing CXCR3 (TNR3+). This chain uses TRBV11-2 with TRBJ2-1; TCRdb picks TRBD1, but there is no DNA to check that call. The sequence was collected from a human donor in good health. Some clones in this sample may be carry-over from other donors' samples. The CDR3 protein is CASSSGPVNEQFF.